This T cell receptor beta chain was obtained from a study of regulatory T cells in long-lasting Graves disease. Study-level results: Samples came from peripheral blood alone, without thyroid tissue.

The CDR3 runs 14 residues. V lost 0 bases and J 4 bases, leaving 9 bases between the germline ends. Germline CDR1 and CDR2: MNHEY and SVGEGT. Time point specified: persistent/refractory GD, antithyroid drugs over 5 years with positive TRAb. PBMC-derived RNA was used for the TCR library. The patients were enrolled through endocrinology in Xi'an, China. The TCR beta library used iRepertoire HTBI primers with Arm-PCR amplification of CDR3. Via MiXCR, TCRdb re-called the multiplex PCR reads, giving one row per CDR3 protein. The sample contains almost 350,000 distinct CDR3 sequences, around a fifth of which appear only once. This clonotype was detected many times. Its antigen is unidentified.

The chain uses TRBV6-2 or TRBV6-3 and TRBJ1-1; no reliable D call. This clonotype was sampled from a female donor with Graves disease. The sequenced sample was peripheral blood mononuclear cells (PBMCs), obtained when the disease was refractory, from a patient treated with antithyroid drugs. The CDR3 reads CASSYSLSGTEAFF. For the CDR3, the DNA is TGTGCCAGCAGTTACTCCCTCAGCGGCACTGAAGCTTTCTTT.